Listed here is a single TCR beta chain. As yet, its antigen is unknown. Assay: immunoSEQ multiplex PCR; the TCRdb copy retains only in-frame clones and omits some. The table includes 110,000 to 150,000 clones, nearly 95% detected once. V lost 1 base to trimming and J lost 3 bases, with 9 bases between them. CDR1 and CDR2 (germline): MNHNS, SASEGT. This CDR3 region has 14 residues. This sample was included in a study of T cell responses to AZD1222 COVID-19 vaccine. On the study more broadly: Combined were second doses at about 4 or about 12 weeks.

The study's findings and limits: A rise in Spike-specific TCR breadth and depth followed two AZD1222 doses. A mostly white British donor set with more females was recruited, and clonal diversity was possibly underestimated.

The genes are TRBV6-1 and TRBJ1-1; possibly TRBD1 for D (6 bases). The source material was peripheral blood, sampled on day 0 of AZD1222 vaccination. The TCR comes from an adult in good health. CDR3 loop: CASSEETGYTEAFF. In DNA, the CDR3 is TGTGCCAGCAGTGAAGAGACAGGATACACTGAAGCTTTCTTT.